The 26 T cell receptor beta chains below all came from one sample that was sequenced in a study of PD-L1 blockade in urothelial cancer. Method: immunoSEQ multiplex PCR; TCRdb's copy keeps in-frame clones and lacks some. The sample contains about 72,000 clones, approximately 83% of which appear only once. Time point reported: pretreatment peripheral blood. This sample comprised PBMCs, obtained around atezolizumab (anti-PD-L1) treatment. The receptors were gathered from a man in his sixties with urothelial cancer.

The DNA of the CDR3 is TGTGCCAGCAGGCCAAGCGCTAACTATGGCTACACCTTC. Amino acids: CASRPSANYGYTF. This chain joins TRBV27 and TRBJ1-2; D remains unclear. The CDR3 has 13 residues. Trimming removed 6 bases at V and 0 bases at J, with 8 bases between. Germline V lookup: CDR1 MNHEY, CDR2 SMNVEV (reference sequence).

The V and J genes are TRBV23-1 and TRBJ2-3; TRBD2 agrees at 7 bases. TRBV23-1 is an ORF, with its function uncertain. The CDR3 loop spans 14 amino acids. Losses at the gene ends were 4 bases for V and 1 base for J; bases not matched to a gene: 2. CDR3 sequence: CASSRGGCTDTQYF. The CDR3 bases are TGCGCCAGCAGTCGCGGGGGTTGCACAGATACGCAGTATTTT.

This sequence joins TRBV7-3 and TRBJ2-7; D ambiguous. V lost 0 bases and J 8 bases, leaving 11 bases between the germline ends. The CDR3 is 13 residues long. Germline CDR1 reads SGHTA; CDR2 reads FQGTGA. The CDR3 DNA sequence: TGTGCCAGCAGCTTAACGTTAGAATCCAAGCAGTACTTC. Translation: CASSLTLESKQYF.

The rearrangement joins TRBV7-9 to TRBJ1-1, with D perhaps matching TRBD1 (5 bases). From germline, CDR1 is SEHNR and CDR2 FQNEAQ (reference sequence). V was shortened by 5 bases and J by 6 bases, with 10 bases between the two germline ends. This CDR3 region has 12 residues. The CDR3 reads CASSLGDSEAFF. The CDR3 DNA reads TGTGCCAGCAGCCTAGGGGACTCTGAAGCTTTCTTT.

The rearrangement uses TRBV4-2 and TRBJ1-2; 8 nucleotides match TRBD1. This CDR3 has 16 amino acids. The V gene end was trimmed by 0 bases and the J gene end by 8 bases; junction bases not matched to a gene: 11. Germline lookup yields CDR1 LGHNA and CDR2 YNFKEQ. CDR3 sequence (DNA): TGTGCCAGCAGCCAAGAAGTGACAGGGGAGGTTCACGGCTACACCTTC. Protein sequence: CASSQEVTGEVHGYTF.

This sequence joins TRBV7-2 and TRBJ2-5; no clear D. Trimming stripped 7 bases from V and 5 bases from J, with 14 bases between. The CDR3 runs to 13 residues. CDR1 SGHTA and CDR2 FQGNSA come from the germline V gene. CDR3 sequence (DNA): TGTGCCAGCAACTCTATAAGTACGGAGACCCAGTACTTC. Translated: CASNSISTETQYF.

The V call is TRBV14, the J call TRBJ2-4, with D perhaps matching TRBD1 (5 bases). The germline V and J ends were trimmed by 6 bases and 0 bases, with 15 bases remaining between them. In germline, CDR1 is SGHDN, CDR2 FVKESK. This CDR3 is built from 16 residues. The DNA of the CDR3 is TGTGCCAGCAGTCCTAGACAGAACCAAGCCAAAAACATTCAGTACTTC. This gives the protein CASSPRQNQAKNIQYF.

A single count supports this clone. The DNA for the CDR3 is TGTGCCAGCAGCTTGGCCTTCGGGGCCGGGGGGGCGGGGAATTCACCCCTCCACTTT. Its translation is CASSLAFGAGGAGNSPLHF. V is TRBV5-4 and J is TRBJ1-6; the D gene is possibly TRBD1 (6 bases). Germline values: CDR1 SGHNT, CDR2 YYREEE (reference sequence). V was trimmed by 0 bases and J by 7 bases, leaving 23 bases between them. This CDR3 has 19 residues.

CDR3 sequence: CASSQAYMGTDTQYF. The CDR3 DNA follows: TGTGCCAGCAGCCAAGCCTATATGGGCACAGATACGCAGTATTTT. The chain has TRBV4-2 and TRBJ2-3; D remains unclear. The CDR3 has 15 residues. Germline V gene sequence: CDR1 LGHNA, CDR2 YNFKEQ. V was trimmed by 1 base and J by 1 base, leaving 9 bases between them.

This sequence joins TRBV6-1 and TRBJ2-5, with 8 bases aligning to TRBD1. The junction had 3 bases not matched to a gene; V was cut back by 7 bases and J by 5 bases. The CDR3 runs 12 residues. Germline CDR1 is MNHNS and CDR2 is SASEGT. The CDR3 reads CASTGQVETQYF. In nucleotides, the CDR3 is TGTGCCAGCACGGGACAGGTCGAGACCCAGTACTTC.

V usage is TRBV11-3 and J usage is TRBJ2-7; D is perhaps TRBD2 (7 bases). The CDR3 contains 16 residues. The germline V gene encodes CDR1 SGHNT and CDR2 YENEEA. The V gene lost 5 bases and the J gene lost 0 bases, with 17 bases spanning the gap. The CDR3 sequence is CASSLLGGGLSYEQYF. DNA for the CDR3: TGTGCCAGCAGCCTCCTGGGGGGGGGCCTCTCCTACGAGCAGTACTTC. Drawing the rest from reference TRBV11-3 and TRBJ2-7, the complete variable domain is EAGVVQSPRYKIIEKKQPVAFWCNPISGHNTLYWYLQNLGQGPELLIRYENEEAVDDSQLPKDRFSAERLKGVDSTLKIQPAELGDSAVYLCASSLLGGGLSYEQYFGPGTRLTVT.

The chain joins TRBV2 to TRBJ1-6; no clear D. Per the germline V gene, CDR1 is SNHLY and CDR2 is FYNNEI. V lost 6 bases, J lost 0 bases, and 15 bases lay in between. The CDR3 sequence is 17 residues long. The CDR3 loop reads CASRGSGMSSYNSPLHF. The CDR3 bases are TGTGCCAGCAGGGGGTCCGGGATGAGCTCCTATAATTCACCCCTCCACTTT.

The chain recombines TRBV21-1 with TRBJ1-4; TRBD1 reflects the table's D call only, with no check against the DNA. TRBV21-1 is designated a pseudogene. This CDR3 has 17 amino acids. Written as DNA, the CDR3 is TGTGCCAGCACCCAAGGGGACAGGGGGCCGGTGGGTGAAAAACTGTTTTTT. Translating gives CASTQGDRGPVGEKLFF.

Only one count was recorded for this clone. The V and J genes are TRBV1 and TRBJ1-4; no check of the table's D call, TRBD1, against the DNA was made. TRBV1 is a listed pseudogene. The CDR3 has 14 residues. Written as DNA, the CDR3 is TGCACCAGCACCCGGGACAGGGGAATGGCAAAACTGTTTTTT. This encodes CTSTRDRGMAKLFF.

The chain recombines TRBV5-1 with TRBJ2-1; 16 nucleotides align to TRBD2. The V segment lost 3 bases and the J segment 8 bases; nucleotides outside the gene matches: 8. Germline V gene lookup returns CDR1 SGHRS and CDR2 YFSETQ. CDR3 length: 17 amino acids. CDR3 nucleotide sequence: TGCGCCAGCAGCTCACAGGGACTAGCGGGGGGGCCCCATGAGCAGTTCTTC. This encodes CASSSQGLAGGPHEQFF.

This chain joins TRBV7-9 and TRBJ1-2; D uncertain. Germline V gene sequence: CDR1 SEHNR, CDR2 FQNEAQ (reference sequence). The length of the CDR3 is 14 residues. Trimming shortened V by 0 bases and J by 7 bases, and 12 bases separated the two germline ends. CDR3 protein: CASSLANGVSGYTF. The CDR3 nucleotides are TGTGCCAGCAGCTTAGCGAACGGGGTTAGTGGCTACACCTTC.

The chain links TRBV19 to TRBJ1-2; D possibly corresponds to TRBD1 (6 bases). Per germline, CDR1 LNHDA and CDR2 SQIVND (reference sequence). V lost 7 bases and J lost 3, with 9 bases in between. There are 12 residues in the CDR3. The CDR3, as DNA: TGTGCCAGTATTGAGGGGGACTATGGCTACACCTTC. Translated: CASIEGDYGYTF.

CDR3 in DNA: TGTGCCAGCAGCAAGGGACAGACTAATTCACCCCTCCACTTT. The encoded protein is CASSKGQTNSPLHF. The chain has TRBV7-9 and TRBJ1-6, with TRBD1 matching 7 bases. CDR1 SEHNR and CDR2 FQNEAQ come from the germline V gene (reference sequence). V dropped 5 bases and J dropped 6; count of bases not matched to a gene: 4. This CDR3 is 14 amino acids long.

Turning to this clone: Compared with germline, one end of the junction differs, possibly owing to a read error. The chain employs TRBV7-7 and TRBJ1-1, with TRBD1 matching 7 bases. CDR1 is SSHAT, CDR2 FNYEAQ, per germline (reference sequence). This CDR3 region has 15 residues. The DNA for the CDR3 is TGTGCTAGCAGCCCTCTACAGGGGAGGAACACTGAAGCTTTCTTT. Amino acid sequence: CASSPLQGRNTEAFF.

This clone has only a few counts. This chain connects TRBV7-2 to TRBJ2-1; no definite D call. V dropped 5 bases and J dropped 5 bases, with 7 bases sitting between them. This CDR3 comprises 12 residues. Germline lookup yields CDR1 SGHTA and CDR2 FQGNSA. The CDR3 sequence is CASSKNNNEQFF. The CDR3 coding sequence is TGTGCCAGCAGCAAAAACAACAATGAGCAGTTCTTC.

The DNA of the CDR3 is TGCGCCAGCAGCCCAAAACAGGGGGTTCAGCCCCAGCATTTT. It is translated as CASSPKQGVQPQHF. This chain uses TRBV23-1 with TRBJ1-5, with 8 bases identical to TRBD1. TRBV23-1 is classed as an ORF, of uncertain function. The CDR3 contains 14 residues. J gave up 6 bases and V 6 bases, and 7 bases lay outside the gene matches.

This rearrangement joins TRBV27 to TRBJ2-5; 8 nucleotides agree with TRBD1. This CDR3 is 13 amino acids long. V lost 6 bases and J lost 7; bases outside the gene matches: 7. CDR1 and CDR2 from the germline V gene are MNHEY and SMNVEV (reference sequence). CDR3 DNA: TGTGCCAGCAGCCTACAGGGGGGTTGGACCCAGTACTTC. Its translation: CASSLQGGWTQYF.

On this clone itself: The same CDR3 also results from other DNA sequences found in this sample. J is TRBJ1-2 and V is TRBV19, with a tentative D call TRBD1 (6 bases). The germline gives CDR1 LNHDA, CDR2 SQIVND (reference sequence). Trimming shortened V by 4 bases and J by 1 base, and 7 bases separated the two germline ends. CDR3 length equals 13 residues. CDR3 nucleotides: TGTGCCAGTAGTAAACAGGGTAACTATGGCTACACCTTC. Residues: CASSKQGNYGYTF. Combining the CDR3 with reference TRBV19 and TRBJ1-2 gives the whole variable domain DGGITQSPKYLFRKEGQNVTLSCEQNLNHDAMYWYRQDPGQGLRLIYYSQIVNDFQKGDIAEGYSVSREKKESFPLTVTSAQKNPTAFYLCASSKQGNYGYTFGSGTRLTVV.

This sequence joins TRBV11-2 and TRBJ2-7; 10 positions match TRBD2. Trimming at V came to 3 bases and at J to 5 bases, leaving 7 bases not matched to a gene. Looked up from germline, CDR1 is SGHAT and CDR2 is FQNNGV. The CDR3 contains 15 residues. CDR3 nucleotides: TGTGCCAGCAGCTTGGAACTAGCGGGGTTTAACGAGCAGTACTTC. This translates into CASSLELAGFNEQYF. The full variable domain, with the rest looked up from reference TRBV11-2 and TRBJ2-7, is EAGVAQSPRYKIIEKRQSVAFWCNPISGHATLYWYQQILGQGPKLLIQFQNNGVVDDSQLPKDRFSAERLKGVDSTLKIQPAKLEDSAVYLCASSLELAGFNEQYFGPGTRLTVT.

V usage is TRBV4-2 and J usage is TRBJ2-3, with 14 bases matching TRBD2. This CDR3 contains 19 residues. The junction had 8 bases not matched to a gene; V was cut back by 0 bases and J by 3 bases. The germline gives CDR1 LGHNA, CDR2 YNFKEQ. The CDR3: CASSQDHRLAGGPTDTQYF. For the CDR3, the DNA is TGTGCCAGCAGCCAAGACCACCGACTAGCGGGGGGGCCGACAGATACGCAGTATTTT.

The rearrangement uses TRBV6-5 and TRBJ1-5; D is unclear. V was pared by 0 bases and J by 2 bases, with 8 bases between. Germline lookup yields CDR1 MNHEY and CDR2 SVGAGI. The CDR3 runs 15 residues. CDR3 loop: CASSYSTSGNQPQHF. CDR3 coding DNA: TGTGCCAGCAGTTACTCTACGAGCGGCAATCAGCCCCAGCATTTT.